These 27 T cell receptor beta chains share one sample of origin, sequenced in a study of CD39 and CD103 CD8 tumor-infiltrating T cells. Clones were read by immunoSEQ multiplex PCR, and TCRdb kept only the in-frame ones, dropping some. This table has around 8,100 clones, approximately 66% appearing once. The sequenced sample consisted of CD8+ T cells sorted from blood. Subset here: total memory CD8 T cells (CD45RA-CCR7+/-) from blood or uninvolved lymph node. Every receptor here comes from a human donor with head and neck squamous cell carcinoma.

Concerning this clone: The same CDR3 is also encoded by other DNA sequences in this sample. The V gene is TRBV9, the J gene TRBJ1-1; D is unclear. The ends were cut back, 0 bases at V and 0 bases at J, with 6 bases in the middle. CDR3 length equals 14 residues. The V gene's germline CDR1 is SGDLS and CDR2 YYNGEE. Here the CDR3 DNA reads TGTGCCAGCAGCGTAGCCGGGATGAACACTGAAGCTTTCTTT. This encodes CASSVAGMNTEAFF.

This clone was counted only a few times. The rearrangement uses TRBV7-2 and TRBJ2-7, with D unclear. The germline gives CDR1 SGHTA, CDR2 FQGNSA. Trimming took off 1 base at V and 2 bases at J, with 15 bases between the two ends. This CDR3 has 16 amino acids. Here the CDR3 DNA reads TGTGCCAGCAGCTTAGAGTGGGCCCGTCGCACCTACGAGCAGTACTTC. It encodes CASSLEWARRTYEQYF.

The chain uses TRBV9 and TRBJ2-2, with a weak D call TRBD2 (5 bases). V was shortened by 4 bases and J by 2 bases, with 12 bases between the two germline ends. The germline V gene encodes CDR1 SGDLS and CDR2 YYNGEE. The CDR3 contains 15 residues. The CDR3 protein is CASSWSRDNTGELFF. The CDR3 coding sequence is TGTGCCAGCAGCTGGTCCCGGGATAACACCGGGGAGCTGTTTTTT.

V gene TRBV27 combines with J gene TRBJ2-5, with 9 nucleotides matching TRBD2. Per germline, CDR1 MNHEY and CDR2 SMNVEV (reference sequence). The CDR3 has 15 amino acids. The V gene end was trimmed by 1 base and the J gene end by 2 bases; junction bases not matched to a gene: 2. CDR3 in amino acids: CASSLLAGGQETQYF. For the CDR3, the DNA is TGTGCCAGCAGTTTATTGGCGGGAGGGCAAGAGACCCAGTACTTC.

CDR3 sequence: CASSRTGLNTEAFF. CDR3 DNA sequence: TGTGCCAGTAGTAGGACAGGGTTGAACACTGAAGCTTTCTTT. The chain is built from TRBV19 and TRBJ1-1, with 8 bases identical to TRBD1. CDR1 LNHDA and CDR2 SQIVND come from the germline V gene (reference sequence). The CDR3 is made up of 14 amino acids. V dropped 4 bases and J dropped 0; count of bases not matched to a gene: 1.

The chain carries TRBV4-1 and TRBJ1-1; tentative D call: TRBD1 (5 bases). With 5 bases removed from V and 1 base from J, the gap between germline ends came to 11 bases. This CDR3 has 14 residues. From germline, CDR1 is MGHRA and CDR2 YSYEKL. The CDR3 bases are TGCGCCAGCAGCGAGGTTCAGGGGAACACTGAAGCTTTCTTT. Translating it yields CASSEVQGNTEAFF.

This clone was detected only a few times. The genes are TRBV5-1 and TRBJ1-1; D gene unclear. The CDR3 contains 14 residues. CDR1 and CDR2 (germline): SGHRS, YFSETQ. Trimming pared 6 bases from V and 4 bases from J, leaving 16 bases between. CDR3 sequence: CASILSLGSTEAFF. The CDR3 bases are TGCGCCAGCATCCTCTCCCTGGGGTCCACTGAAGCTTTCTTT.

The J gene is TRBJ2-7, the V gene TRBV30; D possibly corresponds to TRBD1 (6 bases). From germline, CDR1 is GTSNPN and CDR2 SVGIG (reference sequence). The germline V and J ends were trimmed by 3 bases and 4 bases, with 7 bases remaining between them. The CDR3 consists of 11 residues. CDR3 sequence: CAWRQGYEQYF. CDR3 bases: TGTGCCTGGAGACAGGGATACGAGCAGTACTTC.

This clone is medium-sized. The chain is built from TRBV4-1 and TRBJ2-1, with 8 nucleotides matching TRBD2. With 0 bases clipped from V and 5 bases from J, the junction kept 12 bases outside the gene matches. There are 18 residues in the CDR3. Germline CDR1 is MGHRA and CDR2 is YSYEKL. CDR3 amino acids: CASSQDQVLAGRNNEQFF. The CDR3 DNA reads TGCGCCAGCAGCCAAGATCAGGTCTTAGCGGGACGGAACAATGAGCAGTTCTTC.

This clone was detected a few times. The gene calls are TRBV10-3 and TRBJ1-2; TRBD1 matches at 9 bases. Losses at the gene ends were 6 bases for V and 3 bases for J; bases not matched to a gene: 11. The CDR3 loop spans 16 amino acids. Per the germline V gene, CDR1 is ENHRY and CDR2 is SYGVKD. CDR3 region: CAISTGTGYTDYGYTF. CDR3 bases: TGTGCCATCAGCACCGGGACAGGGTATACGGACTATGGCTACACCTTC.

This clone is a singleton in its sample. The chain carries TRBV7-4 and TRBJ1-2; D is unresolved. The CDR3 length is 13 residues. Germline V gene lookup returns CDR1 SGHVT and CDR2 SQSDAQ. Trimming cost V 1 base and J 7 bases, with 10 bases left between them. CDR3 sequence (DNA): TGTGCCAGCAGCTTAGGCCTGATGGGTGGCTACACCTTC. It yields the protein CASSLGLMGGYTF.

The chain employs TRBV4-3 and TRBJ2-3, with TRBD2 matching over 10 bases. The CDR3 runs to 15 residues. Germline CDR1 is LGHNA and CDR2 is YSLEER. Unmatched junction bases numbered 6, after V lost 7 bases and J lost 2 bases. In nucleotides, the CDR3 is TGCGCCAGCACCGAGCTAGCGGGAGACACAGATACGCAGTATTTT. This codes for CASTELAGDTDTQYF.

Worth noting for this clone: One end of the junction is discordant with germline, which a read error may explain. The chain joins TRBV7-7 to TRBJ2-2, with 8 bases matching TRBD1. This CDR3 has 14 amino acids. Germline V gives CDR1 SSHAT, CDR2 FNYEAQ (reference sequence). The CDR3 is CASSPWTGYGELFF. CDR3 nucleotides: TGTGCTAGCAGCCCATGGACAGGGTACGGGGAGCTGTTTTTT.

This clone appeared a single time. This sequence joins TRBV4-1 and TRBJ1-5; no reliable D call. The length of the CDR3 is 17 residues. Trimming removed 3 bases at V and 5 bases at J, with 20 bases between. Germline V gene lookup returns CDR1 MGHRA and CDR2 YSYEKL. The CDR3 sequence is CASSHPTDVGSDQPQHF. CDR3 DNA: TGCGCCAGCAGCCATCCCACGGACGTGGGGTCGGATCAGCCCCAGCATTTT.

The chain employs TRBV7-8 and TRBJ1-4; D unresolved. V lost 4 bases and J 4 bases, leaving 10 bases between the germline ends. CDR3 length equals 14 residues. From germline, CDR1 is SGHVS and CDR2 FQNEAQ. The CDR3 DNA reads TGTGCCAGCAGCTCTCGGGAGTATAATGAAAAACTGTTTTTT. The encoded protein is CASSSREYNEKLFF.

The chain links TRBV7-3 to TRBJ1-1; unclear D gene. CDR3 length: 15 residues. Germline loops: CDR1 SGHTA, CDR2 FQGTGA. The V end was cut by 0 bases, the J end by 1 base, with 9 bases between. This chain's CDR3 is CASSLTRGTNTEAFF. DNA of the CDR3: TGTGCCAGCAGCTTAACGCGGGGTACGAACACTGAAGCTTTCTTT.

The genes are TRBV10-3 and TRBJ2-3, with 9 bases that match TRBD2. V was pared by 8 bases and J by 4 bases, with 7 bases of the junction left unmatched. The CDR3 consists of 14 residues. CDR1 and CDR2 from the germline V gene are ENHRY and SYGVKD. The chain's CDR3 is CAIFAGGGSDTQYF. CDR3 nucleotides: TGTGCCATCTTCGCGGGAGGGGGGTCAGATACGCAGTATTTT.

The rearrangement uses TRBV11-3 and TRBJ2-1; the D gene is possibly TRBD1 (6 bases). Per germline, CDR1 SGHNT and CDR2 YENEEA. The CDR3 is made up of 15 amino acids. The ends were cut back, 5 bases at V and 0 bases at J, with 11 bases in the middle. The CDR3 reads CASSPGTSSYNEQFF. In nucleotides, the CDR3 is TGTGCCAGCAGCCCCGGGACAAGCTCCTACAATGAGCAGTTCTTC.

The rearrangement links TRBV28 to TRBJ2-5, with TRBD1 as a possible D gene (6 bases). TRBJ2-7 explains the end of the DNA better; the J call may be wrong. CDR1 and CDR2 (germline): MDHEN, SYDVKM. The CDR3 is 12 residues long. DNA for the CDR3: TGTGCACACGGGCAGGGGACCCACGAGCAGTACTTC. It codes for CAHGQGTHEQYF.

This chain links TRBV27 with TRBJ2-1; 8 bases align to TRBD2. The CDR3 contains 18 residues. V trimming: 5 bases; J trimming: 2 bases; junction bases outside the gene matches: 14. Germline V gives CDR1 MNHEY, CDR2 SMNVEV (reference sequence). The CDR3 bases are TGTGCCAGCAGTCCCGACGGGAGGGACCGGAGTGCCTACAATGAGCAGTTCTTC. It encodes CASSPDGRDRSAYNEQFF.

This clone was counted only a few times. The DNA of the CDR3 is TGTGCCAGCAGGGGAGGGTCCTATAATTCACCCCTCCACTTT. It codes for CASRGGSYNSPLHF. The genes are TRBV2 and TRBJ1-6; D unclear. The CDR3 contains 14 residues. Trimming removed 6 bases from V and 1 base from J, with 7 bases in between. CDR1 is SNHLY and CDR2 is FYNNEI in the germline V gene.

V and J are TRBV9 and TRBJ2-7; TRBD2 matches 15 bases. Trimming took 0 bases from V and 5 from J; bases not matched to a gene: 9. Germline V CDR1 and CDR2: SGDLS, YYNGEE. CDR3 length: 18 residues. In DNA, the CDR3 is TGTGCCAGCAGCGTAGGCGGCGGACTAGCGGGAGGGCCCCACGAGCAGTACTTC. This gives the protein CASSVGGGLAGGPHEQYF.

This sequence joins TRBV4-1 and TRBJ2-7; 7 bases are shared with TRBD1. Germline CDR1 is MGHRA and CDR2 is YSYEKL. Trimming took 7 bases from V and 6 from J; bases not matched to a gene: 12. The CDR3 is 14 amino acids. CDR3 protein: CASTEVDREGEQYF. CDR3 nucleotide sequence: TGCGCCAGCACCGAAGTAGACAGGGAAGGCGAGCAGTACTTC.

By share, this clone counts as medium-sized. The rearrangement links TRBV25-1 to TRBJ1-4; weak D call: TRBD1 (6 bases). The germline CDR1 and CDR2 sequences are MGHDK and SYGVNS. The CDR3 consists of 15 residues. V lost 2 bases and J lost 7, with 14 bases in between. CDR3 coding DNA: TGTGCCAGCAGTGAAGTAGGGGAAGGGGGTGAAAAACTGTTTTTT. Translating it yields CASSEVGEGGEKLFF.

This chain joins TRBV28 and TRBJ2-7; D is possibly TRBD2 (6 bases). With 5 bases removed from V and 2 bases from J, the gap between germline ends came to 16 bases. This CDR3 has 15 amino acids. CDR1 is MDHEN and CDR2 is SYDVKM in the germline V gene. The CDR3, as DNA: TGTGCCAGCAGTCCAAGCGGGCGTGCTCCCTACGAGCAGTACTTC. Residues: CASSPSGRAPYEQYF.

The chain is built from TRBV7-9 and TRBJ2-1; maybe TRBD2 (6 bases). V shed 11 bases and J shed 5 bases, with 19 bases lying between them. Germline V gives CDR1 SEHNR, CDR2 FQNEAQ (reference sequence). This CDR3 comprises 14 residues. The CDR3 DNA sequence: TGTGCCCTGGGGAGGCGGGACGGCGACAATGAGCAGTTCTTC. Its protein is CALGRRDGDNEQFF.

This clone was counted a few times. This chain links TRBV6-5 with TRBJ1-2, with 7 positions matching TRBD1. After removal of 2 bases from V and 6 bases from J, the junction contained 9 bases not matched to a gene. The CDR3 totals 15 residues. The germline V gene encodes CDR1 MNHEY and CDR2 SVGAGI. CDR3 in amino acids: CASSYHGQVTNGYTF. The CDR3 bases are TGTGCCAGCAGTTACCACGGACAGGTTACAAATGGCTACACCTTC.